These 15 T cell receptor beta chains were all obtained from the same sample, sequenced in a study of blood T cell repertoires in COVID-19. The data were produced by immunoSEQ multiplex PCR, yet TCRdb's version contains in-frame clones alone and is incomplete. This table has approximately 210,000 clones, about 85% appearing once. The sample consisted of peripheral blood. These receptors originate from a human donor in a cohort sampled during active COVID-19.

This chain connects TRBV21-1 to TRBJ2-7; the D segment call TRBD2 is taken from the table without a DNA check. TRBV21-1 constitutes a pseudogene. The CDR3 consists of 16 residues. The CDR3 sequence is CASSSPLADCSYEQYV. CDR3 DNA: TGTGCCAGCAGCAGCCCCCTAGCCGACTGTTCCTACGAGCAGTACGTC.

Regarding this clone: The same CDR3 arises from other DNA sequences in this sample as well. In DNA, the CDR3 is TGTGCCAGTGGCGGCCTTTATGGCTACACCTTC. It translates to CASGGLYGYTF. The V call is TRBV19, the J call TRBJ1-2; no clear D. This CDR3 is built from 11 residues. Germline V CDR1 and CDR2: LNHDA, SQIVND (reference sequence). The V end lost 8 bases, the J end lost 5 bases, and 9 bases lay between the germline ends.

The chain employs TRBV28 and TRBJ1-2, with 9 nucleotides matching TRBD1. The V segment lost 9 bases and the J segment 3 bases; nucleotides outside the gene matches: 2. Germline V gene lookup returns CDR1 MDHEN and CDR2 SYDVKM. This CDR3 region has 12 residues. As DNA, the CDR3 is TGTGCCAGTCGGACAGGGGACTATGGCTACACCTTC. Translating it yields CASRTGDYGYTF.

This clone came up once. The CDR3 sequence: CATSDWDSTYGYTF. DNA of the CDR3: TGTGCCACCAGTGACTGGGACAGTACCTATGGCTACACCTTC. The rearrangement links TRBV24-1 to TRBJ1-2; TRBD1 matches 7 bases. J was trimmed by 4 bases and V by 4 bases; bases with no gene match: 5. CDR1 KGHDR and CDR2 SFDVKD come from the germline V gene. The CDR3 is 14 residues long.

This chain joins TRBV10-3 and TRBJ1-2; the match to TRBD1 covers 9 bases. This CDR3 has 14 amino acids. Trimming took 3 bases from V and 12 from J; bases not matched to a gene: 11. Germline assignment: CDR1 ENHRY and CDR2 SYGVKD. For the CDR3, the DNA is TGTGCCATCAGTGACTCAGCCGGGACAGGGTGGAACACCTTC. It specifies CAISDSAGTGWNTF.

This clone was observed a few times. The gene calls are TRBV9 and TRBJ1-5, with a weak D call TRBD1 (5 bases). The CDR3 length is 15 residues. The V gene lost 0 bases and the J gene lost 3 bases, with 10 bases spanning the gap. CDR1 is SGDLS, CDR2 YYNGEE, per germline. The CDR3 is CASSVGSGYNQPQHF. CDR3 nucleotide sequence: TGTGCCAGCAGCGTAGGGTCAGGGTACAATCAGCCCCAGCATTTT.

The V and J genes are TRBV18 and TRBJ2-1; 10 positions match TRBD2. The CDR3 length is 15 residues. V dropped 0 bases and J dropped 7; count of bases not matched to a gene: 3. Germline lookup yields CDR1 KGHSH and CDR2 LQKENI. In DNA, the CDR3 is TGTGCCAGCTCACCACCTGTACTAGCGGGAAATGAGCAGTTCTTC. Translation: CASSPPVLAGNEQFF.

The V and J genes are TRBV7-3 and TRBJ1-1, with D unresolved. The CDR3 length is 12 residues. Trimming pared 8 bases from V and 5 bases from J, leaving 12 bases between. Looked up from germline, CDR1 is SGHTA and CDR2 is FQGTGA. The CDR3 bases are TGTGCCAGCTTAAACACGGGTACTGAAGCTTTCTTT. Translating gives CASLNTGTEAFF.

This rearrangement joins TRBV27 to TRBJ1-1, with D possibly matching TRBD1 (6 bases). V gave up 6 bases and J gave up 6 bases, with 11 bases separating them. From germline, CDR1 is MNHEY and CDR2 SMNVEV (reference sequence). The CDR3 covers 12 residues. CDR3 coding DNA: TGTGCCAGCAGGCAGGGGCACGCTGAAGCTTTCTTT. It is translated as CASRQGHAEAFF.

V and J are TRBV3-1 (or the pseudogene TRBV3-2) and TRBJ2-4; 9 nucleotides match TRBD2. The germline V gene encodes CDR1 LGHDT and CDR2 YNNKEL (reference sequence). This CDR3 comprises 18 residues. V lost 4 bases to trimming and J lost 0 bases; unmatched junction nucleotides: 10. CDR3 DNA: TGTGCCAGCAGCCCGCCTAATGAGCGGGGGGTAGCCAAAAACATTCAGTACTTC. Translating gives CASSPPNERGVAKNIQYF.

The chain recombines TRBV7-9 with TRBJ1-3; TRBD1 matches at 10 bases. The CDR3 is 16 residues long. V dropped 4 bases and J dropped 3; count of bases not matched to a gene: 6. Germline CDR1 is SEHNR and CDR2 is FQNEAQ (reference sequence). CDR3 protein: CASSWGDRGNGNTIYF. CDR3 DNA sequence: TGTGCCAGCAGCTGGGGGGACAGGGGCAATGGAAACACCATATATTTT. The full variable domain, rest sourced from reference TRBV7-9 and TRBJ1-3, is DTGVSQNPRHKITKRGQNVTFRCDPISEHNRLYWYRQTLGQGPEFLTYFQNEAQLEKSRLLSDRFSAERPKGSFSTLEIQRTEQGDSAMYLCASSWGDRGNGNTIYFGEGSWLTVV.

The chain combines TRBV29-1 with TRBJ2-3; the match to TRBD1 covers 7 bases. This CDR3 spans 13 amino acids. V gave up 8 bases and J gave up 1 base; unmatched junction bases: 6. Germline CDR1 is SQVTM and CDR2 is ANQGSEA. The DNA for the CDR3 is TGCAGCACCGCCACAGGGGGCACAGATACGCAGTATTTT. Its translation is CSTATGGTDTQYF.

This chain uses TRBV28 with TRBJ2-4; D is perhaps TRBD1 (6 bases). The V gene's germline CDR1 is MDHEN and CDR2 SYDVKM. The CDR3 is 17 residues long. V lost 6 bases and J 6 bases, leaving 24 bases between the germline ends. Here the CDR3 DNA reads TGTGCCAGCAGCCCCCCCAGGGTGGCAGGGGCAAGAAACATTCAGTACTTC. Protein product: CASSPPRVAGARNIQYF.

This clone was observed a single time. The chain recombines TRBV7-9 with TRBJ1-3; maybe TRBD1 (6 bases). CDR3 size: 17 residues. Trimming left V 2 bases short and J 0 bases short, with 14 bases between. CDR1 and CDR2 from the germline V gene are SEHNR and FQNEAQ (reference sequence). The CDR3 DNA reads TGTGCCAGCAGCTTAATCTGGGACACACGCTCTGGAAACACCATATATTTT. Translation: CASSLIWDTRSGNTIYF.

This chain joins TRBV9 and TRBJ2-5; D possibly corresponds to TRBD2 (5 bases). V lost 2 bases to trimming and J lost 7 bases, with 18 bases between them. This CDR3 is 15 amino acids long. In germline, CDR1 is SGDLS, CDR2 YYNGEE. The CDR3 spells CASSVGGGPGGTQYF. The CDR3 DNA is TGTGCCAGCAGCGTCGGTGGCGGGCCCGGAGGGACCCAGTACTTC.